The rows below give T cell receptor beta chains drawn from one sample of a study of graft-versus-host responses after intestinal transplantation. No antigen has been identified for these receptors. The assay was immunoSEQ multiplex PCR, and TCRdb's table has in-frame clones only and misses some. The sample has about 89,000 clones, roughly 89% seen once. Sequences were derived from unstimulated CD4+ T cells sorted from spleen or lymph node cells, sampled before intestinal transplant. The source is a human donor who received an intestinal transplant. CDR3s include the opening cysteine and the closing phenylalanine or tryptophan. A D gene is named only where the DNA matches it firmly. The size field is filled for only some rows; it gives once, few, many or a size class.

V	size	D	J	DNA	CDR3
TRBV7-2	NA	TRBD1	TRBJ1-5	TGTGCCAGCAGCACTGGGACAGGGGTGGGCAATCAGCCCCAGCATTTT	CASSTGTGVGNQPQHF
TRBV15	NA	NA	TRBJ2-7	TGTGCCACCAGCAGAGTTTTGGGGAGGAGCTCCTACGAGCAGTACTTC	CATSRVLGRSSYEQYF
TRBV10-3	NA	NA	TRBJ2-2	TGTGCCATCAGAGACTCGAGCGGAGAGAACACCGGGGAGCTGTTTTTT	CAIRDSSGENTGELFF
TRBV7-2	NA	TRBD2	TRBJ2-3	TGTGCCAGCAGCGTACTAGCGGGGGGTCTTACAGATACGCAGTATTTT	CASSVLAGGLTDTQYF
TRBV19	NA	NA	TRBJ1-3	TGTGCCAGCCTTGGGCCCTCTGGAAACACCATATATTTT	CASLGPSGNTIYF
TRBV5-4	NA	NA	TRBJ1-6	TGTGCCAGCAGCTTGGATTTAGGGAGTAATTCACCCCTCCACTTT	CASSLDLGSNSPLHF
TRBV7-9	NA	NA	TRBJ1-5	TGTGCCAGCAGCTTAGATTCGCAGCCCCAGCATTTT	CASSLDSQPQHF
TRBV19	NA	NA	TRBJ1-1	TGTGCCAGTAGTATTGTACACACGAACACTGAAGCTTTCTTT	CASSIVHTNTEAFF
TRBV5-8	few	NA	TRBJ1-5	TGTGCCAGCAGCAGACGGACAGTAAGCAATCAGCCCCAGCATTTT	CASSRRTVSNQPQHF
TRBV5-1	NA	TRBD2	TRBJ2-7	TGCGCCAGCAGCTGGGATGGAGCGGGGATTTACGAGCAGTACTTC	CASSWDGAGIYEQYF
TRBV10-2	few	TRBD2	TRBJ2-3	TGCGCCAGCATTAGCGGGGGCACAGATACGCAGTATTTT	CASISGGTDTQYF
TRBV9	NA	NA	TRBJ1-3	TGTGCCAGCAGCGTAGCTGATCGACAAAAAAACACCATATATTTT	CASSVADRQKNTIYF
TRBV2	NA	NA	TRBJ2-5	TGTGCCAGCATAGGGCCGGGTGGGAGTAAAGAGACCCAGTACTTC	CASIGPGGSKETQYF
TRBV10-1	NA	NA	TRBJ1-2	TGCGCCAGCACTACAGGGAGTTTTAGAGGCTACACCTTC	CASTTGSFRGYTF
TRBV5-8	NA	NA	TRBJ2-1	TGTGCCAGCAGCTTAAGCGGGCCTCCTTACAATGAGCAGTTCTTC	CASSLSGPPYNEQFF
TRBV6-5	NA	NA	TRBJ1-3	TGTGCCAGCAGTCCTCAGGGGCGAAACACCATATATTTT	CASSPQGRNTIYF
TRBV18	NA	NA	TRBJ2-7	TGTGCCGGCTCCCCCAGGACGGGGACCTACGAGCAGTACTTC	CAGSPRTGTYEQYF
TRBV9	NA	NA	TRBJ2-5	TGTGCCAGCAGCGTAGCATCAGGGCGAGAGACCCAGTACTTC	CASSVASGRETQYF
TRBV7-2	NA	TRBD2	TRBJ2-2	TGTGCCAGCAGCTTAAGACTAGCGGGGGCCTCGAACACCGGGGAGCTGTTTTTT	CASSLRLAGASNTGELFF
TRBV5-8	NA	NA	TRBJ1-1	TGTGCCAGCAGCTTGCAGTTGAACACTGAAGCTTTCTTT	CASSLQLNTEAFF
TRBV20-1	NA	NA	TRBJ1-6	TGCAGTGCTGGACTTAATTCACCCCTCCACTTT	CSAGLNSPLHF
TRBV4-3	NA	NA	TRBJ2-7	TGCGCCAGCAGCCAAGAATACGGGTTGGACGAGCAGTACTTC	CASSQEYGLDEQYF
TRBV9	NA	TRBD1	TRBJ1-3	TGTGCCAGCAGCCCCAGGACAGGTACCTCTAGAAACACCATATATTTT	CASSPRTGTSRNTIYF
TRBV4-3	NA	TRBD1	TRBJ1-1	TGCGCCAGCAGCCGGATTAGGGGGCTCTGGACTGAAGCTTTCTTT	CASSRIRGLWTEAFF
TRBV29-1	NA	TRBD2	TRBJ2-1	TGCAGCGTTGGCGCACGGGGGGTCTACAATGAGCAGTTCTTC	CSVGARGVYNEQFF
TRBV2	NA	TRBD1	TRBJ2-5	TGTGCCAGCAGTGACAACAGGGGGAGGGAGACCCAGTACTTC	CASSDNRGRETQYF
TRBV25-1	NA	TRBD1	TRBJ2-7	TGTGCCAGCAGTGGAACGACAGGGGTCGACTTC	CASSGTTGVDF
TRBV6-5	NA	NA	TRBJ2-7	TGTGCCAGCAGTTCATACAGTCGCGAGCAGTACTTC	CASSSYSREQYF
TRBV7-2	NA	TRBD1	TRBJ1-6	TGTGCCAGCAGCCCAGCCCAAACAGGGGTGAAATCACCCCTCCACTTT	CASSPAQTGVKSPLHF
TRBV5-1	NA	TRBD1	TRBJ2-2	TGCGCCAGCAAATGGGGGTCAGGGGGCTCCGGGGAGCTGTTTTTT	CASKWGSGGSGELFF
TRBV7-2	NA	TRBD1	TRBJ1-3	TGTGCCAGCAGTAGGGACAGGGGGTATGGAAACACCATATATTTT	CASSRDRGYGNTIYF
TRBV11-2	NA	TRBD1	TRBJ1-2	TGTGCCAGCAGCTTAGATGGGTCACAGGGGGGGCATGGCTACACCTTC	CASSLDGSQGGHGYTF
TRBV4-3	NA	NA	TRBJ2-5	TGCGCCAGCAGCCCGGCCGGGGGTTTGGAGACCCAGTACTTC	CASSPAGGLETQYF
TRBV18	NA	TRBD1	TRBJ1-5	TGTGCCAGCTCAAAAATTGGGACAGGGGTTAATAGCAATCAGCCCCAGCATTTT	CASSKIGTGVNSNQPQHF
TRBV18	NA	NA	TRBJ1-2	TGTGCCAGCTCAGCGGACAGACTGGGCTACACCTTC	CASSADRLGYTF
TRBV5-1	NA	NA	TRBJ1-2	TGCGCCAGCAGCTTTGGGCAGTCCTATGGCTACACCTTC	CASSFGQSYGYTF
TRBV7-9	once	TRBD1	TRBJ2-5	TGTGCCAGCAGCTGGGGGACAGAAGAGACCCAGTACTTC	CASSWGTEETQYF
TRBV6-6	NA	TRBD1	TRBJ1-2	TGTGCCAGCAGTTATAGAGGGGGCGCCGGATACTATGGCTACACCTTC	CASSYRGGAGYYGYTF
TRBV30	NA	NA	TRBJ2-7	TGTGCCTGGAGGGGGGGAGGTACCTACGAGCAGTACTTC	CAWRGGGTYEQYF
TRBV6-1	once	TRBD1	TRBJ1-2	TGTGCCAGCAGTCAAACGGGACAGGGGTCCCATGGCTACACCTTC	CASSQTGQGSHGYTF
TRBV11-3	NA	TRBD2	TRBJ2-1	TGTGCCAGCAGCTTAGAGGTTATGGTCGGGACTAGGAGGAATGAGCAGTTCTTC	CASSLEVMVGTRRNEQFF
TRBV5-1	NA	TRBD1	TRBJ1-1	TGCGCCAGCAGCTTGGGTTACCCAGGGGGCGGCACTGAAGCTTTCTTT	CASSLGYPGGGTEAFF
TRBV2	NA	NA	TRBJ2-5	TGTGCCAGCAGTAACAGGGAGGGAGAGACCCAGTACTTC	CASSNREGETQYF
TRBV11-1	NA	TRBD1	TRBJ2-3	TGTGCCAGCGCGGGACAGGGGACAGATACGCAGTATTTT	CASAGQGTDTQYF
TRBV6-4	NA	TRBD2	TRBJ2-1	TGTGCCAGCAGCCCACTAGCGGGATCCTACAATGAGCAGTTCTTC	CASSPLAGSYNEQFF
TRBV6-5	NA	TRBD2	TRBJ2-7	TGTGCCAGCAGTCGAAGTGGGGGAGGGTCCTACGAGCAGTACTTC	CASSRSGGGSYEQYF
TRBV6-6	once	TRBD1	TRBJ1-3	TGTGCCAGCAGCAGCAGACAGGGTTCGGGCGGAAACACCATATATTTT	CASSSRQGSGGNTIYF
TRBV7-2	NA	TRBD2	TRBJ2-7	TGTGCCAGCAGCAAGGGACTAGCGGGGGCCTACGAGCAGTACTTC	CASSKGLAGAYEQYF
TRBV7-9	NA	NA	TRBJ2-5	TGTGCCAGCAGCCCCGGGGAGACCCAGTACTTC	CASSPGETQYF
TRBV7-6	NA	NA	TRBJ2-7	TGTGCCAGCAGCTTATTTGGGCCGGGGGATCACGAGCAGTACTTC	CASSLFGPGDHEQYF
TRBV5-1	NA	NA	TRBJ2-3	TGCGCCAGCAGCCCCCTACGCTCCAATACGCAGTATTTT	CASSPLRSNTQYF
TRBV6-5	NA	NA	TRBJ2-2	TGTGCCAGCAGTTTGTGGGGGGCGAACACCGGGGAGCTGTTTTTT	CASSLWGANTGELFF